These 28 T cell receptor beta chains came from one sample sequenced in a study of cytomegalovirus exposure and HLA in healthy donors. With 60 Vbeta and 13 Jbeta primers, the PCR was carried out. The table came from immunoSEQ multiplex PCR; TCRdb's copy has only in-frame clones and leaves some out. The sample records some 140,000 clones, about three quarters being singletons. Source material: PBMCs. The origin of the receptors is a male donor in good health and CMV-seropositive.

The chain has TRBV28 and TRBJ1-2; D perhaps matches TRBD1 (5 bases). Germline values: CDR1 MDHEN, CDR2 SYDVKM. The CDR3 loop spans 13 amino acids. V lost 2 bases, J lost 8 bases, and 12 bases lay in between. CDR3 protein: CASSLRTTEGYTF. The CDR3 bases are TGTGCCAGCAGTTTACGGACAACGGAAGGCTACACCTTC.

The chain uses TRBV15 and TRBJ2-5; 12 bases are shared with TRBD2. Germline CDR1 reads LNHNV; CDR2 reads YYDKDF (reference sequence). The V gene end was trimmed by 3 bases and the J gene end by 3 bases; junction bases not matched to a gene: 11. This CDR3 contains 18 residues. CDR3 sequence reads: CATSSAGWLAGGEETQYF. The CDR3 DNA follows: TGTGCCACCAGCAGCGCTGGGTGGCTAGCGGGAGGGGAAGAGACCCAGTACTTC.

The rearrangement joins TRBV5-1 to TRBJ2-5, with 8 bases matching TRBD2. Losses at the gene ends were 4 bases for V and 1 base for J; bases not matched to a gene: 6. This CDR3 comprises 15 residues. CDR1 SGHRS and CDR2 YFSETQ come from the germline V gene. The chain's CDR3 is CASSLGRGGQETQYF. In DNA, the CDR3 is TGCGCCAGCAGCCTAGGTCGGGGGGGCCAAGAGACCCAGTACTTC.

The V call is TRBV7-3, the J call TRBJ1-1, with TRBD1 matching over 7 bases. The CDR3 consists of 15 residues. Germline V gene data show CDR1 as SGHTA and CDR2 as FQGTGA. With 5 bases clipped from V and 3 bases from J, the junction kept 9 bases outside the gene matches. The CDR3 DNA follows: TGTGCCAGCAGCCCACGACAGGGTCGGGACACTGAAGCTTTCTTT. Its protein is CASSPRQGRDTEAFF.

The chain has TRBV9 and TRBJ1-6, with 10 bases identical to TRBD1. The J segment lost 0 bases and the V segment lost 3 bases, leaving 3 bases of the junction unmatched. The CDR3 covers 17 residues. From germline, CDR1 is SGDLS and CDR2 YYNGEE. DNA of the CDR3: TGTGCCAGCAGCGGACAGGGGGCGAGCTCCTATAATTCACCCCTCCACTTT. Its protein product is CASSGQGASSYNSPLHF.

Comment on this clone: The same CDR3 also results from other DNA sequences found in this sample. V usage is TRBV5-1 and J usage is TRBJ1-2; D unresolved. CDR1 is SGHRS, CDR2 YFSETQ, per germline. The germline V and J ends were trimmed by 0 bases and 5 bases, with 5 bases remaining between them. The CDR3 is 12 amino acids. CDR3: CASSLVGYGYTF. CDR3 DNA: TGCGCCAGCAGCTTGGTCGGGTATGGCTACACCTTC.

This clone was seen once. The chain couples TRBV25-1 to TRBJ1-1; D remains ambiguous. Trimming removed 7 bases at V and 7 bases at J, with 13 bases between. Germline CDR1 MGHDK, CDR2 SYGVNS. The CDR3 length is 12 residues. In nucleotides, the CDR3 is TGTGCCAGCACCCTCGATACATTTGAAGCTTTCTTT. It translates to CASTLDTFEAFF. Combining the CDR3 with reference TRBV25-1 and TRBJ1-1 gives the whole variable domain EADIYQTPRYLVIGTGKKITLECSQTMGHDKMYWYQQDPGMELHLIHYSYGVNSTEKGDLSSESTVSRIRTEHFPLTLESARPSHTSQYLCASTLDTFEAFFGQGTRLTVV.

On this clone: The junction shows a germline mismatch at one end, possibly a read error. V usage is TRBV7-9 and J usage is TRBJ1-5; unclear D gene. Germline V lookup: CDR1 SEHNR, CDR2 FQNEAQ (reference sequence). The length of the CDR3 is 12 residues. The DNA of the CDR3 is TGTTCCAGCAGCCCCTATGATCAGCCCCAGCATTTT. Translation: CSSSPYDQPQHF.

The chain recombines TRBV10-1 with TRBJ2-2; the match to TRBD1 covers 7 bases. The CDR3 spans 13 residues. V lost 5 bases and J lost 6; bases outside the gene matches: 3. Germline assignment: CDR1 WNHNN and CDR2 SYGVQD (reference sequence). DNA for the CDR3: TGCGCCAGCAGTTACAGGGGTGCCGGGGAGCTGTTTTTT. Residues: CASSYRGAGELFF.

The chain is built from TRBV25-1 and TRBJ2-1; 8 positions match TRBD2. CDR1 is MGHDK, CDR2 SYGVNS, per germline. The trim removed 4 bases at V and 5 bases at J, leaving 4 bases unmatched. The CDR3 is made up of 14 amino acids. The CDR3 region has the DNA TGTGCCAGCAGTGGGGGACTAGACAACAATGAGCAGTTCTTC. Translating it yields CASSGGLDNNEQFF.

This clone was found a few times. The V call is TRBV18, the J call TRBJ2-5; 8 bases line up with TRBD2. Germline V gives CDR1 KGHSH, CDR2 LQKENI. CDR3 length: 15 amino acids. The J segment lost 2 bases and the V segment lost 3 bases, leaving 5 bases of the junction unmatched. The CDR3 loop reads CASSPRAGDQETQYF. In nucleotides, the CDR3 is TGTGCCAGCTCACCTCGAGCGGGAGATCAAGAGACCCAGTACTTC.

The rearrangement links TRBV2 to TRBJ1-4, with 7 bases matching TRBD1. J was trimmed by 3 bases and V by 7 bases; bases with no gene match: 8. Germline CDR1 is SNHLY and CDR2 is FYNNEI. The CDR3 has 15 amino acids. The chain's CDR3 is CASNRQGVANEKLFF. In DNA form, the CDR3 reads TGTGCCAGCAATCGCCAGGGGGTAGCTAATGAAAAACTGTTTTTT.

CDR3 in amino acids: CASSLEVSYEQYF. As DNA, the CDR3 is TGTGCCAGCAGTTTAGAGGTCTCCTACGAGCAGTACTTC. The genes are TRBV27 and TRBJ2-7; the D is unclear. CDR1 and CDR2 from the germline V gene are MNHEY and SMNVEV (reference sequence). V was shortened by 2 bases and J by 0 bases, with 5 bases between the two germline ends. The CDR3 covers 13 residues.

J is TRBJ1-2 and V is TRBV9; D may be TRBD1 (5 bases). CDR1 is SGDLS and CDR2 is YYNGEE in the germline V gene. There are 12 residues in the CDR3. Between the trimmed V and J ends, which lost 6 bases and 0 bases, there was a span of 6 bases. CDR3 sequence reads: CASTGTNYGYTF. Written as DNA, the CDR3 is TGTGCCAGCACAGGGACTAACTATGGCTACACCTTC.

J is TRBJ1-1 and V is TRBV11-2; D perhaps matches TRBD1 (5 bases). V lost 5 bases, J lost 0 bases, and 16 bases lay in between. Germline CDR1 is SGHAT and CDR2 is FQNNGV. There are 16 residues in the CDR3. As DNA, the CDR3 is TGTGCCAGCAGCCTCACGGGGGGAGGTTTGAACACTGAAGCTTTCTTT. It codes for CASSLTGGGLNTEAFF.

J is TRBJ1-4 and V is TRBV15, with D unclear. This CDR3 spans 16 amino acids. Germline V CDR1 and CDR2: LNHNV, YYDKDF (reference sequence). Trimming took off 9 bases at V and 7 bases at J, with 24 bases between the two ends. The CDR3 loop reads CATQRGLTEGSEKLFF. Written as DNA, the CDR3 is TGTGCCACGCAGCGGGGTTTAACCGAGGGAAGTGAAAAACTGTTTTTT.

This sequence joins TRBV9 and TRBJ2-7; weak D call: TRBD1 (6 bases). This CDR3 is 14 amino acids long. Deletions cut 0 bases from V and 5 bases from J, with 12 bases between. Germline-derived CDR1 and CDR2 are SGDLS and YYNGEE. The CDR3, as DNA: TGTGCCAGCAGCGTAGAGGTAGGGGGAAACGAGCAGTACTTC. Its translation is CASSVEVGGNEQYF.

The V call is TRBV4-3, the J call TRBJ1-5; no clear D gene. The CDR3 spans 13 residues. Germline CDR1 and CDR2: LGHNA and YSLEER. V was clipped by 4 bases and J by 4 bases, with 8 bases between them. CDR3: CASSPGRNQPQHF. The CDR3 nucleotides are TGCGCCAGCAGCCCTGGTCGGAATCAGCCCCAGCATTTT.

This chain connects TRBV10-3 to TRBJ2-1; TRBD2 matches at 14 bases. The CDR3 is 15 residues long. Looked up from germline, CDR1 is ENHRY and CDR2 is SYGVKD. V lost 10 bases and J lost 4; bases outside the gene matches: 6. The CDR3 bases are TGTGCCAGTTGGACTAGCGGGGGGTTTTACAATGAGCAGTTCTTC. Protein sequence: CASWTSGGFYNEQFF.

The chain combines TRBV25-1 with TRBJ2-5; 13 bases map to TRBD2. CDR3 length equals 17 residues. CDR1 and CDR2 (germline): MGHDK, SYGVNS. V lost 3 bases, J lost 6 bases, and 10 bases stayed unmatched. The CDR3 is CASSDPRTSGRDKTQYF. CDR3 DNA: TGTGCCAGCAGTGACCCTCGGACTAGCGGGAGAGACAAGACCCAGTACTTC.

The chain is built from TRBV5-4 and TRBJ2-7; perhaps TRBD2 as D (6 bases). Germline CDR1 is SGHNT and CDR2 is YYREEE (reference sequence). The germline V and J ends were trimmed by 3 bases and 2 bases, with 15 bases remaining between them. This CDR3 region has 15 residues. CDR3 loop: CASSSTGTGAYEQYF. DNA of the CDR3: TGTGCCAGCAGCTCTACCGGGACGGGGGCCTACGAGCAGTACTTC.

This chain uses TRBV19 with TRBJ2-7, with TRBD1 identical over 7 bases. CDR3 length: 15 amino acids. Per the germline V gene, CDR1 is LNHDA and CDR2 is SQIVND (reference sequence). Unmatched junction bases numbered 7, after V lost 5 bases and J lost 0 bases. The CDR3 bases are TGTGCCAGTAGTTGGGACAGCCGGAGCTCCTACGAGCAGTACTTC. Its translation: CASSWDSRSSYEQYF.

This chain connects TRBV10-3 to TRBJ2-7, with TRBD2 identical over 10 bases. The CDR3 length is 14 residues. Germline V lookup: CDR1 ENHRY, CDR2 SYGVKD. Unmatched junction bases numbered 9, after V lost 8 bases and J lost 5 bases. CDR3 in DNA: TGTGCCATCTCTTATAGCGGGAGGACAGACGAGCAGTACTTC. This encodes CAISYSGRTDEQYF.

The rearrangement joins TRBV7-2 to TRBJ2-7, with 7 bases lining up with TRBD1. This CDR3 region has 15 residues. J was trimmed by 2 bases and V by 1 base; bases with no gene match: 5. Germline CDR1 SGHTA, CDR2 FQGNSA. This chain's CDR3 is CASSLVQGYPYEQYF. The CDR3 DNA follows: TGTGCCAGCAGCTTAGTACAGGGGTACCCCTACGAGCAGTACTTC.

The V gene is TRBV29-1, the J gene TRBJ2-3, with a weak D call TRBD1 (6 bases). V lost 2 bases, J lost 4 bases, and 19 bases lay in between. The length of the CDR3 is 16 residues. CDR1 and CDR2 (germline): SQVTM, ANQGSEA. The CDR3 DNA reads as TGCAGCGTTGAAAAGCAACAGGGCTCGACGGCAGATACGCAGTATTTT. This translates into CSVEKQQGSTADTQYF.

The genes are TRBV7-9 and TRBJ2-3, with D maybe TRBD1 (6 bases). The CDR3 runs to 15 residues. The V gene's germline CDR1 is SEHNR and CDR2 FQNEAQ (reference sequence). With 5 bases removed from V and 0 bases from J, the gap between germline ends came to 12 bases. CDR3 DNA: TGTGCCAGCAGCCCAGGGACATCTAGCACAGATACGCAGTATTTT. Residues: CASSPGTSSTDTQYF.

The V gene is TRBV29-1, the J gene TRBJ2-7; D is perhaps TRBD1 (6 bases). Germline CDR1 is SQVTM and CDR2 is ANQGSEA. This CDR3 has 13 residues. V was pared by 5 bases and J by 3 bases, with 14 bases between. The CDR3 nucleotides are TGCAGCGTTCGTGGGGGACAAGACTACGAGCAGTACTTC. As protein: CSVRGGQDYEQYF.

The chain combines TRBV7-8 with TRBJ2-1; 9 nucleotides agree with TRBD2. The germline V gene encodes CDR1 SGHVS and CDR2 FQNEAQ. Unmatched junction bases numbered 7, after V lost 1 base and J lost 9 bases. This CDR3 region has 15 residues. The CDR3 region has the DNA TGTGCCAGCAGCTTAGTAGCGGGAGCTATTGGTGAGCAGTTCTTC. The encoded protein is CASSLVAGAIGEQFF.